These T cell receptor beta chains were read from a single sample in a study of shared clonotypes between healthy human individuals. Assay: immunoSEQ multiplex PCR; the TCRdb copy retains only in-frame clones and omits some. The sample consists of millions of clones, about 95% of them appearing once. Sequences were obtained from naive CD4+ T cells sorted from blood. All receptors come from a young man in good health. Each CDR3 is given with its conserved first and last residue. The order of the fields is CDR3 length, clone size, V gene, J gene, D gene, CDR3 protein, CDR3 DNA. A D gene is named only where the DNA matches it firmly. Where a row states a size, it is once, few, many or the class of an expanded clone; other rows omit it.

cdr3_length: 14; clone_size: -; v_call: TRBV29-1; j_call: TRBJ1-1; d_call: TRBD1; cdr3_aa: CSGRDRGTGTEAFF; cdr3_nt: TGCAGCGGCCGGGACAGGGGTACTGGCACTGAAGCTTTCTTT
cdr3_length: 16; clone_size: -; v_call: TRBV4-1; j_call: TRBJ2-3; d_call: TRBD1; cdr3_aa: CASSQASQGWPDTQYF; cdr3_nt: TGCGCCAGCAGCCAAGCCTCACAGGGGTGGCCCGATACGCAGTATTTT
cdr3_length: 14; clone_size: -; v_call: TRBV6-1; j_call: TRBJ2-7; d_call: -; cdr3_aa: CASSVDRLSYEQYF; cdr3_nt: TGTGCCAGCAGTGTAGACAGGCTCTCCTACGAGCAGTACTTC
cdr3_length: 12; clone_size: -; v_call: TRBV5-1; j_call: TRBJ2-3; d_call: -; cdr3_aa: CASSGSTDTQYF; cdr3_nt: TGCGCCAGCAGCGGAAGCACAGATACGCAGTATTTT
cdr3_length: 16; clone_size: -; v_call: TRBV6-6; j_call: TRBJ2-1; d_call: -; cdr3_aa: CASRSDRGNKVDEQFF; cdr3_nt: TGTGCCAGCAGGTCAGACCGCGGGAATAAAGTCGATGAGCAGTTCTTC
cdr3_length: 14; clone_size: -; v_call: TRBV28; j_call: TRBJ1-6; d_call: -; cdr3_aa: CASSPRQYNSPLHF; cdr3_nt: TGTGCCAGCAGTCCCAGACAGTATAATTCACCCCTCCACTTT
cdr3_length: 13; clone_size: -; v_call: TRBV30; j_call: TRBJ1-4; d_call: -; cdr3_aa: CAWSGLGAKELFF; cdr3_nt: TGTGCCTGGAGTGGACTTGGGGCTAAGGAACTGTTTTTT
cdr3_length: 15; clone_size: -; v_call: TRBV9; j_call: TRBJ1-1; d_call: TRBD1; cdr3_aa: CASSVGGQGWTEAFF; cdr3_nt: TGTGCCAGCAGCGTAGGAGGACAGGGATGGACTGAAGCTTTCTTT
cdr3_length: 14; clone_size: -; v_call: TRBV6-6; j_call: TRBJ2-3; d_call: -; cdr3_aa: CASSYSRVYDTQYF; cdr3_nt: TGTGCCAGCAGTTACTCTAGAGTGTACGATACGCAGTATTTT
cdr3_length: 15; clone_size: -; v_call: TRBV6-1; j_call: TRBJ2-7; d_call: -; cdr3_aa: CASRVRLGPTHEQYF; cdr3_nt: TGTGCCAGCAGAGTCCGACTAGGGCCTACGCACGAGCAGTACTTC
cdr3_length: 15; clone_size: -; v_call: TRBV6-6; j_call: TRBJ2-7; d_call: TRBD1; cdr3_aa: CASSYPDRGSYEQYF; cdr3_nt: TGTGCCAGCAGTTACCCGGACAGGGGGAGTTACGAGCAGTACTTC
cdr3_length: 14; clone_size: -; v_call: TRBV6-5; j_call: TRBJ1-2; d_call: TRBD1; cdr3_aa: CASSAQGARHGYTF; cdr3_nt: TGTGCCAGCAGTGCTCAGGGGGCGCGGCATGGCTACACCTTC
cdr3_length: 14; clone_size: -; v_call: TRBV30; j_call: TRBJ2-7; d_call: -; cdr3_aa: CAWSGTRRSYEQYF; cdr3_nt: TGTGCCTGGAGTGGTACTAGGCGCTCCTACGAGCAGTACTTC
cdr3_length: 14; clone_size: -; v_call: TRBV11-2; j_call: TRBJ1-1; d_call: -; cdr3_aa: CASSLGGGNTEAFF; cdr3_nt: TGTGCCAGCAGCTTAGGAGGCGGCAACACTGAAGCTTTCTTT
cdr3_length: 14; clone_size: -; v_call: TRBV14; j_call: TRBJ2-7; d_call: -; cdr3_aa: CASSRQISSYEQYF; cdr3_nt: TGTGCCAGCAGCCGACAAATTTCCTCCTACGAGCAGTACTTC
cdr3_length: 14; clone_size: -; v_call: TRBV27; j_call: TRBJ2-2; d_call: TRBD2; cdr3_aa: CASSTGLATGELFF; cdr3_nt: TGTGCCAGCAGCACGGGACTAGCAACCGGGGAGCTGTTTTTT
cdr3_length: 19; clone_size: -; v_call: TRBV18; j_call: TRBJ1-2; d_call: TRBD1; cdr3_aa: CASSPFGQGASAWDYGYTF; cdr3_nt: TGTGCCAGCTCACCGTTTGGGCAGGGGGCTAGCGCCTGGGACTATGGCTACACCTTC
cdr3_length: 15; clone_size: -; v_call: TRBV7-9; j_call: TRBJ2-1; d_call: TRBD1; cdr3_aa: CASSSGQGPYNEQFF; cdr3_nt: TGTGCCAGCAGCTCGGGACAGGGGCCCTACAATGAGCAGTTCTTC
cdr3_length: 17; clone_size: -; v_call: TRBV14; j_call: TRBJ2-3; d_call: TRBD2; cdr3_aa: CASSQRLAGGSTDTQYF; cdr3_nt: TGTGCCAGCAGCCAAAGGCTTGCGGGGGGATCCACAGATACGCAGTATTTT
cdr3_length: 14; clone_size: -; v_call: TRBV6-1; j_call: TRBJ2-5; d_call: TRBD1; cdr3_aa: CASKFWDREETQYF; cdr3_nt: TGTGCCAGCAAGTTTTGGGACAGAGAAGAGACCCAGTACTTC
cdr3_length: 16; clone_size: -; v_call: TRBV28; j_call: TRBJ1-5; d_call: -; cdr3_aa: CASSFRSGSGNQPQHF; cdr3_nt: TGTGCCAGCAGTTTTCGGTCGGGATCGGGCAATCAGCCCCAGCATTTT
cdr3_length: 15; clone_size: -; v_call: TRBV7-2; j_call: TRBJ2-7; d_call: -; cdr3_aa: CASSLDGRSTGEQYF; cdr3_nt: TGTGCCAGCAGCTTAGATGGTCGTAGCACAGGCGAGCAGTACTTC
cdr3_length: 13; clone_size: -; v_call: TRBV7-2; j_call: TRBJ2-7; d_call: TRBD1; cdr3_aa: CASSRGQQYEQYF; cdr3_nt: TGTGCCAGCAGCCGGGGACAGCAATACGAGCAGTACTTC
cdr3_length: 15; clone_size: once; v_call: TRBV7-2; j_call: TRBJ2-7; d_call: -; cdr3_aa: CASSLETFGRGEQYF; cdr3_nt: TGTGCCAGCAGCTTAGAAACATTCGGTCGAGGCGAGCAGTACTTC
cdr3_length: 16; clone_size: -; v_call: TRBV7-3; j_call: TRBJ2-2; d_call: -; cdr3_aa: CASSPTITGNTGELFF; cdr3_nt: TGTGCCAGCAGCCCAACGATTACTGGAAACACCGGGGAGCTGTTTTTT
cdr3_length: 13; clone_size: -; v_call: TRBV9; j_call: TRBJ1-6; d_call: TRBD1; cdr3_aa: CASNDREGSPLHF; cdr3_nt: TGTGCCAGCAACGACAGGGAGGGATCACCCCTCCACTTT
cdr3_length: 16; clone_size: -; v_call: TRBV7-9; j_call: TRBJ1-3; d_call: -; cdr3_aa: CASSPQGRASGNTIYF; cdr3_nt: TGTGCCAGCAGCCCACAAGGTCGCGCGTCTGGAAACACCATATATTTT
cdr3_length: 15; clone_size: -; v_call: TRBV5-1; j_call: TRBJ2-4; d_call: -; cdr3_aa: CASSLVGEAKNIQYF; cdr3_nt: TGCGCCAGCAGCTTGGTTGGGGAGGCCAAAAACATTCAGTACTTC
cdr3_length: 16; clone_size: -; v_call: TRBV10-3; j_call: TRBJ2-1; d_call: TRBD2; cdr3_aa: CAISEPGRAQYNEQFF; cdr3_nt: TGTGCCATCAGTGAGCCTGGGAGGGCTCAGTACAATGAGCAGTTCTTC
cdr3_length: 14; clone_size: -; v_call: TRBV6-1; j_call: TRBJ2-1; d_call: -; cdr3_aa: CASSKGGTWNEQFF; cdr3_nt: TGTGCCAGCAGTAAGGGGGGGACGTGGAATGAGCAGTTCTTC
cdr3_length: 15; clone_size: -; v_call: TRBV6-6; j_call: TRBJ2-2; d_call: -; cdr3_aa: CASSYSDGSTGELFF; cdr3_nt: TGTGCCAGCAGTTACTCGGACGGAAGCACCGGGGAGCTGTTTTTT
cdr3_length: 15; clone_size: -; v_call: TRBV6-1; j_call: TRBJ2-3; d_call: TRBD2; cdr3_aa: CASSESGARADTQYF; cdr3_nt: TGTGCCAGCAGTGAAAGCGGGGCCAGAGCAGATACGCAGTATTTT
cdr3_length: 16; clone_size: -; v_call: TRBV6-1; j_call: TRBJ1-2; d_call: TRBD1; cdr3_aa: CASSDRTGVPSYGYTF; cdr3_nt: TGTGCCAGCAGTGACCGGACAGGGGTACCCTCCTATGGCTACACCTTC
cdr3_length: 15; clone_size: -; v_call: TRBV6-5; j_call: TRBJ2-7; d_call: -; cdr3_aa: CASSSPGLSSYEQYF; cdr3_nt: TGTGCCAGCAGTTCGCCGGGACTTAGCTCCTACGAGCAGTACTTC
cdr3_length: 16; clone_size: -; v_call: TRBV7-2; j_call: TRBJ2-4; d_call: TRBD2; cdr3_aa: CASSLVRTGGLNIQYF; cdr3_nt: TGTGCCAGCAGCTTAGTGAGAACCGGGGGGTTAAACATTCAGTACTTC
cdr3_length: 12; clone_size: -; v_call: TRBV6-5; j_call: TRBJ1-4; d_call: -; cdr3_aa: CASRRGNEKLFF; cdr3_nt: TGTGCCAGCAGACGGGGTAATGAAAAACTGTTTTTT